The clone carrying this T cell receptor (beta chain) appeared a single time. The antigen is unknown. The data stem from a study of T cell responses to AZD1222 COVID-19 vaccine. Findings of the study overall: Donors were mostly white British, more females; clonal diversity possibly underestimated. Repertoire samples came only from after the peak T cell response. Across the whole spike, CD4 TCRs peaked at regions 160-218 and 743-854.

TCRdb keeps only in-frame clones here, not all; method: immunoSEQ multiplex PCR. The data show some 130,000 clones, around 92% seen once. The clonotype originates from an adult who received the AZD1222 COVID-19 vaccine. The sequences come from peripheral blood, collected 28 days after the second AZD1222 dose.

Here the CDR3 reads CASAEGQGENTQYF. In DNA form, the CDR3 reads TGCGCCAGTGCCGAGGGCCAGGGGGAAAATACGCAGTATTTT. The J gene is TRBJ2-3, the V gene TRBV10-2; 7 bases agree with TRBD1. There are 14 residues in the CDR3. The germline gives CDR1 WSHSY, CDR2 SAAADI. J was trimmed by 7 bases and V by 9 bases; bases with no gene match: 13.